This T cell receptor (beta chain) came from a study of vaccination effects on CD4 cells after COVID-19. Generated by immunoSEQ multiplex PCR, the TCRdb table keeps only in-frame clones and is missing some. The sample gives fewer than 20,000 clones, about 80% of which show up once; about 19% is in the top ten. Sequencing was preceded by expansion of antigen-specific CD4+ T cells with viral peptide pools in the ViraFEST assay. Isolating CD4+ T cells followed 9 to 10 days of culture. Participants were given two doses of BNT162b2 or mRNA-1273 vaccine. A word on this clone: What it recognizes is unknown.

The CDR3 runs 15 residues. J lost 5 bases, V lost 4 bases, and 9 bases had no gene match. This receptor was obtained from a human donor who received a COVID-19 vaccine. J is TRBJ2-1 and V is TRBV5-3; TRBD2 matches at 7 bases. TRBV5-3 is an ORF, and what it does is uncertain. This specimen was CD4+ T cells from PBMCs cultured with HCoV-NL63 spike peptides, taken after COVID-19 vaccination. The CDR3 bases are TGTGCCAGAAGCCAAGCGGGGACGGTTAACAATGAGCAGTTCTTC. This codes for CARSQAGTVNNEQFF.